The 16 T cell receptor beta chains in this list originate from one sample, sequenced in a study of blood T cell repertoires in COVID-19. Assay used: immunoSEQ multiplex PCR; TCRdb lists only in-frame clones, some missing. The sample holds around 340,000 clones; roughly 85% are singletons and the top ten take about 4%. Sequencing was done on a sample of PBMCs or T cells enriched from blood (not recorded which). These receptors all stem from a woman between 40 and 50 years old with acute COVID-19.

The gene calls are TRBV10-3 and TRBJ1-2; the match to TRBD1 covers 9 bases. The CDR3 has 14 amino acids. With 6 bases clipped from V and 8 bases from J, the junction kept 10 bases outside the gene matches. Germline-derived CDR1 and CDR2 are ENHRY and SYGVKD. This chain's CDR3 is CAIRDGTGRIGYTF. In DNA form, the CDR3 reads TGTGCCATCAGGGACGGGACAGGGAGGATCGGCTACACCTTC.

This sequence joins TRBV27 and TRBJ2-5, with D maybe TRBD1 (6 bases). There are 19 residues in the CDR3. With 1 base removed from V and 1 base from J, the gap between germline ends came to 22 bases. CDR1 MNHEY and CDR2 SMNVEV come from the germline V gene (reference sequence). The CDR3 loop is CASSLFYRKGTPLQETQYF. CDR3 in DNA: TGTGCCAGCAGTTTATTCTACAGGAAGGGGACACCCCTCCAAGAGACCCAGTACTTC.

The chain is built from TRBV11-2 and TRBJ1-2, with TRBD1 identical over 10 bases. There are 17 residues in the CDR3. The V gene end was trimmed by 4 bases and the J gene end by 3 bases; junction bases not matched to a gene: 11. From germline, CDR1 is SGHAT and CDR2 FQNNGV. DNA of the CDR3: TGTGCCAGCAGCTGGACCTTCCGGGACAGGGGTCACTATGGCTACACCTTC. It specifies CASSWTFRDRGHYGYTF.

The chain uses TRBV7-2 and TRBJ2-7; 8 nucleotides line up with TRBD2. Unmatched junction bases numbered 8, after V lost 5 bases and J lost 2 bases. Germline CDR1 reads SGHTA; CDR2 reads FQGNSA. CDR3 size: 15 residues. For the CDR3, the DNA is TGTGCCAGCAGCCCGCGACTAGCGACCACCTACGAGCAGTACTTC. Translating gives CASSPRLATTYEQYF.

The genes are TRBV7-3 and TRBJ2-3; D unclear. The V and J ends lost 2 bases and 4 bases respectively, with 7 bases between them. CDR1 and CDR2 from the germline V gene are SGHTA and FQGTGA. The CDR3 is 13 residues long. The CDR3, as DNA: TGTGCCAGCAGCTTATTCAGGTCAGATACGCAGTATTTT. As protein: CASSLFRSDTQYF.

The chain is built from TRBV5-4 and TRBJ2-7, with 7 positions matching TRBD2. The V segment lost 6 bases and the J segment 2 bases; nucleotides outside the gene matches: 11. CDR3 length: 15 amino acids. Looked up from germline, CDR1 is SGHNT and CDR2 is YYREEE (reference sequence). This CDR3 is CASNKGGGEAYEQYF. CDR3 DNA: TGTGCCAGCAATAAGGGTGGGGGGGAAGCCTACGAGCAGTACTTC. Full variable domain (remainder filled in from reference TRBV5-4 and TRBJ2-7): ETGVTQSPTHLIKTRGQQVTLRCSSQSGHNTVSWYQQALGQGPQFIFQYYREEENGRGNFPPRFSGLQFPNYSSELNVNALELDDSALYLCASNKGGGEAYEQYFGPGTRLTVT.

V and J are TRBV5-5 and TRBJ1-6; D remains unclear. This CDR3 is 14 amino acids long. Trimming took off 6 bases at V and 7 bases at J, with 14 bases between the two ends. The germline V gene has CDR1 SGHKS and CDR2 YYEKEE (reference sequence). CDR3 sequence reads: CASTPGYSNSPLHF. The DNA for the CDR3 is TGTGCCAGCACGCCGGGGTACTCCAATTCACCCCTCCACTTT.

The V and J genes are TRBV19 and TRBJ1-1, with D uncertain. With 3 bases removed from V and 0 bases from J, the gap between germline ends came to 8 bases. Per germline, CDR1 LNHDA and CDR2 SQIVND (reference sequence). The CDR3 consists of 14 residues. The CDR3 sequence: CASSISDLNTEAFF. The CDR3 DNA reads as TGTGCCAGTAGTATCAGCGACTTGAACACTGAAGCTTTCTTT.

The rearrangement links TRBV27 to TRBJ1-2; 9 nucleotides line up with TRBD1. The trim removed 4 bases at V and 7 bases at J, leaving 16 bases unmatched. This CDR3 has 17 residues. The germline CDR1 and CDR2 sequences are MNHEY and SMNVEV (reference sequence). The CDR3 DNA follows: TGTGCCAGCAGTTCGCTTAGACTACAGGGGGCGGTCGGTGGCTACACCTTC. Protein sequence: CASSSLRLQGAVGGYTF.

V gene TRBV10-3 combines with J gene TRBJ1-1, with 7 bases identical to TRBD1. The junction had 8 bases not matched to a gene; V was cut back by 6 bases and J by 1 base. This CDR3 has 15 residues. Germline-derived CDR1 and CDR2 are ENHRY and SYGVKD. For the CDR3, the DNA is TGTGCCATCAGCCCAACCGGGACAGAGAACACTGAAGCTTTCTTT. Its protein is CAISPTGTENTEAFF.

The chain carries TRBV19 and TRBJ1-3; the D gene is possibly TRBD1 (5 bases). The germline V gene has CDR1 LNHDA and CDR2 SQIVND (reference sequence). The length of the CDR3 is 15 residues. Trimming removed 3 bases at V and 4 bases at J, with 13 bases between. CDR3 amino acids: CASSINGGTGNTIYF. The DNA of the CDR3 is TGTGCCAGTAGTATCAATGGGGGGACCGGAAACACCATATATTTT.

The chain carries TRBV9 and TRBJ2-1; 7 bases line up with TRBD2. J lost 0 bases, V lost 0 bases, and 6 bases had no gene match. This CDR3 region has 17 residues. CDR1 is SGDLS and CDR2 is YYNGEE in the germline V gene. CDR3 bases: TGTGCCAGCAGCGTAGCTACGGGCGGGAGCTCCTACAATGAGCAGTTCTTC. It is translated as CASSVATGGSSYNEQFF.

The genes are TRBV7-2 and TRBJ1-2, with TRBD1 identical over 12 bases. CDR1 is SGHTA, CDR2 FQGNSA, per germline. This CDR3 region has 15 residues. J lost 7 bases, V lost 6 bases, and 9 bases had no gene match. The CDR3 loop reads CASSLRGTGGLGYTF. The DNA for the CDR3 is TGTGCCAGCAGTCTACGCGGGACAGGGGGCCTTGGCTACACCTTC. Using reference TRBV7-2 and TRBJ1-2 for the parts outside the CDR3, the full variable domain is GAGVSQSPSNKVTEKGKDVELRCDPISGHTALYWYRQSLGQGLEFLIYFQGNSAPDKSGLPSDRFSAERTGGSVSTLTIQRTQQEDSAVYLCASSLRGTGGLGYTFGSGTRLTVV.

V and J are TRBV5-6 and TRBJ2-2; possible D gene TRBD1, 5 bases. Trimming left V 2 bases short and J 4 bases short, with 9 bases between. Germline V gene sequence: CDR1 SGHDT, CDR2 YYEEEE. The CDR3 has 14 residues. For the CDR3, the DNA is TGTGCCAGCAGCTTCGACAGATCCACCGGGGAGCTGTTTTTT. Protein sequence: CASSFDRSTGELFF.

This chain connects TRBV6-2 or TRBV6-3 to TRBJ1-1, with 10 nucleotides matching TRBD1. Germline loops: CDR1 MNHEY, CDR2 SVGEGT. CDR3 length equals 15 residues. V trimming: 5 bases; J trimming: 6 bases; junction bases outside the gene matches: 9. The CDR3 protein is CASSGGDRGSPEAFF. The CDR3 nucleotides read TGTGCCAGCAGTGGGGGGGACAGGGGATCCCCTGAAGCTTTCTTT.

This rearrangement joins TRBV2 to TRBJ2-1; unclear D gene. The CDR3 consists of 12 residues. Germline lookup yields CDR1 SNHLY and CDR2 FYNNEI. V lost 1 base, J lost 6 bases, and 4 bases lay in between. CDR3 sequence: CASSEGGNEQFF. CDR3 coding DNA: TGTGCCAGCAGTGAAGGCGGCAATGAGCAGTTCTTC. The full variable domain, its missing parts supplied by reference TRBV2 and TRBJ2-1, is EPEVTQTPSHQVTQMGQEVILRCVPISNHLYFYWYRQILGQKVEFLVSFYNNEISEKSEIFDDQFSVERPDGSNFTLKIRSTKLEDSAMYFCASSEGGNEQFFGPGTRLTVL.